One and the same sample provided the 12 T cell receptor beta chains below, sequenced in a study of CD8 T cells in ankylosing spondylitis. In TCRdb, the 5' RACE reads were re-called with MiXCR into one record per CDR3 protein. The sample carries roughly 250,000 distinct CDR3 sequences, approximately 9% recorded once. The material sequenced was blood, either unsorted or a sorted T cell fraction (not recorded which). The receptor source for this set is a male donor with ankylosing spondylitis or in good health (not recorded which).

This clonotype turned up a few times. The chain carries TRBV5-1 and TRBJ2-5; TRBD1 matches at 8 bases. The V and J ends lost 4 bases and 4 bases, in that order; junction bases with no gene match: 3. This CDR3 has 13 residues. Germline-derived CDR1 and CDR2 are SGHRS and YFSETQ. Here the CDR3 DNA reads TGCGCCAGCAGCGCGCAGGGGGCAGAGACCCAGTACTTC. Its protein product is CASSAQGAETQYF.

Ten or more counts support this clonotype. J is TRBJ1-3 and V is TRBV5-6; D possibly corresponds to TRBD1 (6 bases). The ends were cut back, 7 bases at V and 4 bases at J, with 12 bases in the middle. CDR3 size: 13 residues. Germline V lookup: CDR1 SGHDT, CDR2 YYEEEE. The chain's CDR3 is CASLQGGGNTIYF. CDR3 bases: TGTGCCAGCCTACAGGGTGGAGGAAACACCATATATTTT.

The chain uses TRBV5-1 and TRBJ2-1; D may match TRBD1 or TRBD2 (6 bases each). This CDR3 comprises 14 residues. The germline V gene has CDR1 SGHRS and CDR2 YFSETQ. V was pared by 0 bases and J by 8 bases, with 12 bases between. The CDR3 is CASSLVVRGDEQFF. The CDR3 DNA follows: TGCGCCAGCAGCTTGGTAGTTAGGGGGGATGAGCAGTTCTTC.

This clonotype appeared many times. This chain joins TRBV20-1 and TRBJ2-3, with D perhaps TRBD2 (6 bases). CDR3 length: 13 amino acids. Germline V gene data show CDR1 as DFQATT and CDR2 as SNEGSKA (reference sequence). The V and J ends lost 0 bases and 6 bases respectively, with 10 bases between them. The DNA for the CDR3 is TGCAGTGCTAGAGAGGGCGGGAAGGATACGCAGTATTTT. Its protein is CSAREGGKDTQYF.

This clonotype was seen many times. A junction end diverges from the germline sequence, so it may reflect a read error. The J gene is TRBJ2-1, the V gene TRBV7-2, with TRBD1 identical over 9 bases. Germline V gives CDR1 SGHTA, CDR2 FQGNSA. CDR3 length: 14 amino acids. This CDR3 is CAGRRQGVHNEQFF. The DNA of the CDR3 is TGTGCCGGCAGGAGACAGGGGGTACACAATGAGCAGTTCTTC.

This clonotype was recorded at least ten times. The rearrangement uses TRBV7-6 and TRBJ1-6; D not certain. The CDR3 is 15 residues long. The germline V and J ends were trimmed by 2 bases and 8 bases, with 13 bases remaining between them. Germline-derived CDR1 and CDR2 are SGHVS and FNYEAQ. CDR3 residues: CASSLRSGPDSPLHF. The CDR3 DNA reads as TGTGCCAGCAGCTTACGATCAGGTCCAGATTCACCCCTCCACTTT.

This clonotype was found a few times. The rearrangement uses TRBV5-5 and TRBJ2-5; 11 bases match TRBD2. The J segment lost 5 bases and the V segment lost 5 bases, leaving 8 bases of the junction unmatched. This CDR3 contains 15 residues. Germline CDR1 reads SGHKS; CDR2 reads YYEKEE (reference sequence). The DNA of the CDR3 is TGTGCCAGCAGTTCAACTAGCGGGAGAGGGGAGACCCAGTACTTC. This sequence encodes CASSSTSGRGETQYF.

Ten or more counts support this clonotype. The genes are TRBV7-6 and TRBJ2-2; unclear D gene. V gave up 0 bases and J gave up 2 bases, with 10 bases separating them. This CDR3 is built from 16 residues. CDR1 is SGHVS and CDR2 is FNYEAQ in the germline V gene. The CDR3 here is CASSLALLDNTGELFF. CDR3 coding DNA: TGTGCCAGCAGCTTAGCGTTATTAGATAACACCGGGGAGCTGTTTTTT.

This clonotype was counted ten times or more. The chain couples TRBV27 to TRBJ2-3; TRBD2 might be the D (6 bases). The V end was cut by 8 bases, the J end by 2 bases, with 14 bases between. The germline gives CDR1 MNHEY, CDR2 SMNVEV (reference sequence). The CDR3 is 14 residues long. CDR3 in amino acids: CASASAGNTDTQYF. The CDR3 coding sequence is TGTGCCAGCGCTAGTGCGGGAAACACAGATACGCAGTATTTT.

The gene calls are TRBV12-3 or TRBV12-4 and TRBJ1-5; tentatively, D is TRBD1 (6 bases). Between the trimmed V and J ends, which lost 2 bases and 3 bases, there was a span of 11 bases. The CDR3 runs to 15 residues. CDR3: CASSLTQGANQPQHF. DNA for the CDR3: TGTGCCAGCAGTTTAACACAGGGCGCCAATCAGCCCCAGCATTTT.

V gene TRBV4-3 combines with J gene TRBJ2-3, with TRBD2 identical over 8 bases. Germline lookup yields CDR1 LGHNA and CDR2 YSLEER. The V and J ends lost 1 base and 3 bases, in that order; junction bases with no gene match: 3. The CDR3 runs to 15 residues. The CDR3 sequence: CASSQGSGATDTQYF. As DNA, the CDR3 is TGCGCCAGCAGCCAAGGTAGCGGGGCTACAGATACGCAGTATTTT.

This clonotype was observed a few times. The chain combines TRBV7-9 with TRBJ2-7; 7 bases align to TRBD1. The germline CDR1 and CDR2 sequences are SEHNR and FQNEAQ (reference sequence). J was trimmed by 1 base and V by 5 bases; bases with no gene match: 11. This CDR3 is built from 16 residues. The CDR3 loop reads CASSPLPGTVSYEQYF. The CDR3 nucleotides are TGTGCCAGCAGCCCGCTCCCCGGGACAGTTTCCTACGAGCAGTACTTC.